These 12 T cell receptor beta chains originate from one sample sequenced in a study of cytomegalovirus exposure and HLA in healthy donors. Assay used: immunoSEQ multiplex PCR; TCRdb lists only in-frame clones, some missing. The sample includes 120,000 or so clones, around 87% of them seen just once. Sequencing used PBMCs. The receptors were sampled from a woman in her twenties or thirties in good health and CMV-seropositive.

The rearrangement joins TRBV7-8 to TRBJ2-1, with TRBD2 matching 12 bases. Germline CDR1 is SGHVS and CDR2 is FQNEAQ. The CDR3 has 17 residues. Trimming at V came to 5 bases and at J to 2 bases, leaving 7 bases not matched to a gene. DNA of the CDR3: TGTGCCAGCAGCCCCCGTCCTAGCGGGGGGGCCTACAATGAGCAGTTCTTC. Encoded protein: CASSPRPSGGAYNEQFF.

This sequence joins TRBV20-1 and TRBJ2-7; D might be TRBD1 (5 bases). V dropped 5 bases and J dropped 4 bases, with 9 bases sitting between them. The CDR3 consists of 11 residues. Germline-derived CDR1 and CDR2 are DFQATT and SNEGSKA (reference sequence). CDR3 amino acids: CSAPTGYEQYF. For the CDR3, the DNA is TGCAGTGCTCCAACAGGTTACGAGCAGTACTTC.

The rearrangement links TRBV5-1 to TRBJ2-7; possibly TRBD1 for D (6 bases). Germline CDR1 is SGHRS and CDR2 is YFSETQ. V was cut by 1 base and J by 2 bases, with 10 bases left in between. The CDR3 runs 14 residues. CDR3 DNA: TGCGCCAGCAGCTTGCACAGGGACACCTACGAGCAGTACTTC. Residues: CASSLHRDTYEQYF.

The chain has TRBV20-1 and TRBJ2-1; TRBD2 is a possible D gene (6 bases). From germline, CDR1 is DFQATT and CDR2 SNEGSKA (reference sequence). V was clipped by 0 bases and J by 10 bases, with 7 bases between them. This CDR3 region has 11 residues. DNA for the CDR3: TGCAGTGCTAGAGACGGGGGAGAGCAGTTCTTC. This codes for CSARDGGEQFF.

The chain links TRBV7-2 to TRBJ1-2; D call uncertain. The germline V gene encodes CDR1 SGHTA and CDR2 FQGNSA. Deletions cut 2 bases from V and 4 bases from J, with 8 bases between. This CDR3 region has 13 residues. DNA of the CDR3: TGTGCCAGCAGCTTAATCAAGAGCTATGGCTACACCTTC. It encodes CASSLIKSYGYTF.

The chain joins TRBV7-2 to TRBJ2-5; maybe TRBD2 (6 bases). The CDR3 is 14 residues long. V was clipped by 5 bases and J by 5 bases, with 15 bases between them. Per the germline V gene, CDR1 is SGHTA and CDR2 is FQGNSA. The CDR3 loop reads CASSLGGGRETQYF. CDR3 in DNA: TGTGCCAGCAGCCTAGGTGGGGGGAGGGAGACCCAGTACTTC.

The CDR3 spells CASSLAAAPVNEQFF. Written as DNA, the CDR3 is TGTGCCAGCAGCTTAGCGGCGGCCCCGGTGAATGAGCAGTTCTTC. The chain combines TRBV7-2 with TRBJ2-1; D gene uncertain. V lost 0 bases and J lost 7, with 13 bases in between. CDR3 length: 15 residues. Germline CDR1 is SGHTA and CDR2 is FQGNSA.

This sequence joins TRBV25-1 and TRBJ2-2; D is perhaps TRBD2 (5 bases). V dropped 7 bases and J dropped 0 bases, with 12 bases sitting between them. The germline gives CDR1 MGHDK, CDR2 SYGVNS. CDR3 length: 15 amino acids. As DNA, the CDR3 is TGTGCCAGCAAGGCTAGCTTTCCGAACACCGGGGAGCTGTTTTTT. Its protein product is CASKASFPNTGELFF.

V usage is TRBV27 and J usage is TRBJ2-3; D is possibly TRBD2 (5 bases). In germline, CDR1 is MNHEY, CDR2 SMNVEV (reference sequence). Trimming removed 8 bases from V and 5 bases from J, with 20 bases in between. This CDR3 has 15 amino acids. For the CDR3, the DNA is TGTGCCAGCGGCGACATTCCCGTTGGGAGAGATACGCAGTATTTT. Residues: CASGDIPVGRDTQYF.

The chain links TRBV4-3 to TRBJ1-1; D gene ambiguous. Germline V gene sequence: CDR1 LGHNA, CDR2 YSLEER. Trimming left V 0 bases short and J 4 bases short, with 12 bases between. This CDR3 has 15 amino acids. The CDR3 DNA reads TGCGCCAGCAGCCAAGACAATCGGGATGGCACTGAAGCTTTCTTT. Translation: CASSQDNRDGTEAFF.

The rearrangement joins TRBV9 to TRBJ2-1; 9 positions match TRBD1. Germline V gene data show CDR1 as SGDLS and CDR2 as YYNGEE. The CDR3 spans 17 residues. The trim removed 1 base at V and 7 bases at J, leaving 12 bases unmatched. CDR3 nucleotides: TGTGCCAGCAGCGTACAAAGGGGACAGGGTATGGGGAATGAGCAGTTCTTC. This codes for CASSVQRGQGMGNEQFF.

The chain links TRBV7-2 to TRBJ1-5; D is perhaps TRBD1 (5 bases). This CDR3 region has 14 residues. Germline CDR1 SGHTA, CDR2 FQGNSA. V was clipped by 5 bases and J by 6 bases, with 14 bases between them. The CDR3, as DNA: TGTGCCAGCAGCCCCAGAGACAGCTCTCAGCCCCAGCATTTT. It specifies CASSPRDSSQPQHF.